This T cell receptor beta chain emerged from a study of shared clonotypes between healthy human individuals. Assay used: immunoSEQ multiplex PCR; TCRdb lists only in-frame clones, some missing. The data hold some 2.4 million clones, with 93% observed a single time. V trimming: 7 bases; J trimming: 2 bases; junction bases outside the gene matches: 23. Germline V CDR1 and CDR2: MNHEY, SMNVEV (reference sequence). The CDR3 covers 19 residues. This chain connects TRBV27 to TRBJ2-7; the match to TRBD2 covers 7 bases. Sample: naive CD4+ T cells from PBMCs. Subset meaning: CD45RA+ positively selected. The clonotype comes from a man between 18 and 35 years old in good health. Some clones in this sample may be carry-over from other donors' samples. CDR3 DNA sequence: TGTGCCAGCACCCCCGACCCAGGCGCCGTGGGGCTAGCGGCCTACGAGCAGTACTTC. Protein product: CASTPDPGAVGLAAYEQYF.